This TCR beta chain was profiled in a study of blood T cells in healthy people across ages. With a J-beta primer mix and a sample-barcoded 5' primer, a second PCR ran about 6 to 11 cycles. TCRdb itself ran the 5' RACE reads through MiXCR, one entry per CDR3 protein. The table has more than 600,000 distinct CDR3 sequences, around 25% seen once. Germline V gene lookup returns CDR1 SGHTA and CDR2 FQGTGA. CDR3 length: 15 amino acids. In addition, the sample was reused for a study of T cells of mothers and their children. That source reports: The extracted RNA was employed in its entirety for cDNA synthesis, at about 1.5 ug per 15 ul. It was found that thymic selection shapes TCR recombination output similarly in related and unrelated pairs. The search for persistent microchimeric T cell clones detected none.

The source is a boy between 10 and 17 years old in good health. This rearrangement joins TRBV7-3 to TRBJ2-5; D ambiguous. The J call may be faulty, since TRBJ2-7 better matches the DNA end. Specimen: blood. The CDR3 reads CASSLLPGSGYEQYF. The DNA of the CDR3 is TGTGCCAGCAGCTTACTCCCAGGTTCGGGCTACGAGCAGTACTTC.